A single TCR beta chain is shown here with its context. The antigen is undetermined. This specimen comes from a study of cytomegalovirus exposure and HLA in healthy donors. For the study at large: Among around 180 million T cells, an earlier analysis found approximately 110 million unique TCR beta sequences. The study, taken as a whole, reports: The authors listed 164 TCR beta chains as cytomegalovirus-associated. Immune exposure data for these donors was limited to CMV serostatus.

The PCR ran on 60 Vbeta and 13 Jbeta primers. Profiled with immunoSEQ multiplex PCR; TCRdb holds only in-frame clones, not every one. The sample carries around 160,000 clones, more than 75% recorded once. There are 18 residues in the CDR3. Trimming took 6 bases from V and 4 from J; bases not matched to a gene: 11. The V gene's germline CDR1 is SGHRS and CDR2 YFSETQ. The clonotype originates from a male donor in good health and CMV-seronegative. The sample comprised PBMCs. The chain links TRBV5-1 to TRBJ2-3; TRBD2 aligns across 16 bases. CDR3 region: CASTLGTSGRALADTQYF. For the CDR3, the DNA is TGCGCCAGCACCCTTGGGACTAGCGGGAGGGCCTTGGCAGATACGCAGTATTTT.